These T cell receptor beta chains were read from a single sample in a study of blood T cell repertoires in COVID-19. TCRdb keeps only in-frame clones here, not all; method: immunoSEQ multiplex PCR. The sample has 320,000 or so clones; approximately 84% are singletons. The sequenced material came from PBMCs or T cells enriched from blood (not recorded which). Receptors originate from a woman in her twenties or thirties who had recovered from COVID-19. CDR3s include the opening cysteine and the closing phenylalanine or tryptophan. Fields, in order: V gene, D gene, CDR3 length, clone size, J gene, CDR3 protein, CDR3 DNA. The D gene is left open where the match is weak. Clone size is given for some rows only: seen once, a few or many times, or a class if the clone is expanded.

TRBV2	TRBD1	17	.	TRBJ1-5	CASSQGAGWLGNQPQHF	TGTGCCAGCAGTCAGGGGGCAGGGTGGCTGGGCAATCAGCCCCAGCATTTT
TRBV28	.	13	.	TRBJ1-1	CASSFPVRQEAFF	TGTGCCAGCAGTTTCCCCGTCAGACAAGAAGCTTTCTTT
TRBV11-2	.	15	.	TRBJ2-7	CASSSTDTGSKEQYF	TGTGCCAGCAGCTCTACGGACACCGGCTCTAAAGAGCAGTACTTC
TRBV5-1	.	14	.	TRBJ1-1	CASSLAGLHTEAFF	TGCGCCAGCAGCTTGGCAGGGCTCCACACTGAAGCTTTCTTT
TRBV29-1	TRBD1	15	.	TRBJ2-3	CSVELAGQGEDTQYF	TGCAGCGTTGAATTGGCGGGACAGGGGGAAGATACGCAGTATTTT
TRBV5-1	.	12	.	TRBJ1-1	CASSFGQLEAFF	TGCGCCAGCAGTTTCGGACAGCTTGAAGCTTTCTTT
TRBV11-2	TRBD1	18	.	TRBJ2-4	CASSLEGTGAGAKNIQYF	TGTGCCAGCAGCTTAGAAGGGACAGGGGCAGGCGCCAAAAACATTCAGTACTTC
TRBV5-1	.	16	.	TRBJ2-2	CASSLEAGANTGELFF	TGCGCCAGCAGCTTGGAAGCAGGGGCGAACACCGGGGAGCTGTTTTTT
TRBV3-1/TRBV3-2	.	15	few	TRBJ2-3	CASSPDRFFTDTQYF	TGTGCCAGCAGCCCTGACAGGTTCTTCACAGATACGCAGTATTTT
TRBV7-9	TRBD1	15	.	TRBJ1-5	CASSSGQGTLQPQHF	TGTGCCAGCAGCTCCGGACAGGGGACTCTGCAGCCCCAGCATTTT
TRBV5-8	.	14	.	TRBJ1-2	CASSLAYWAGGYTF	TGTGCCAGCAGCTTGGCCTATTGGGCTGGAGGCTACACCTTC
TRBV6-1	.	14	few	TRBJ1-2	CASSEAERRGGYTF	TGTGCCAGCAGTGAAGCTGAACGGCGCGGTGGCTACACCTTC
TRBV3-1/TRBV3-2	TRBD1	16	.	TRBJ1-5	CASSGQGGGLDQPQHF	TGTGCCAGCAGCGGACAGGGTGGGGGGTTAGATCAGCCCCAGCATTTT
TRBV10-1	TRBD1	14	.	TRBJ2-1	CASSGRTGLNEQFF	TGCGCCAGCAGTGGTCGGACAGGGTTGAATGAGCAGTTCTTC
TRBV28	TRBD1	15	.	TRBJ1-5	CASRGGQGWYQPQHF	TGTGCCAGCAGGGGTGGACAGGGGTGGTATCAGCCCCAGCATTTT
TRBV30	.	15	few	TRBJ1-5	CAWSPRVGSNQPQHF	TGTGCCTGGAGTCCCAGGGTAGGAAGCAATCAGCCCCAGCATTTT
TRBV5-8	.	16	.	TRBJ1-2	CASSSPAGSGDYGYTF	TGTGCCAGCAGCTCCCCGGCAGGGTCGGGGGACTATGGCTACACCTTC
TRBV9	.	15	.	TRBJ2-3	CASSRQGQGTDTQYF	TGTGCCAGCAGCCGCCAGGGACAAGGCACAGATACGCAGTATTTT
TRBV7-9	TRBD1	14	.	TRBJ1-2	CASSSGQGAWGYTF	TGTGCCAGCAGCTCGGGACAGGGGGCATGGGGCTACACCTTC
TRBV9	.	16	.	TRBJ2-1	CASSVGGLVIYNEQFF	TGTGCCAGCAGCGTAGGGGGACTCGTTATATACAATGAGCAGTTCTTC
TRBV7-9	.	15	few	TRBJ1-2	CASSSQGSANYGYTF	TGTGCCAGCAGCTCACAGGGATCAGCTAACTATGGCTACACCTTC
TRBV6-5	.	16	.	TRBJ2-2	CASSLRDTRGTGELFF	TGTGCCAGCAGTTTACGGGACACCCGAGGAACCGGGGAGCTGTTTTTT
TRBV19	.	12	.	TRBJ2-3	CASSMRVYPQYF	TGTGCCAGTAGTATGAGAGTTTATCCGCAGTATTTT
TRBV19	.	16	.	TRBJ2-3	CASSHSGGGPSDTQYF	TGTGCCAGTAGTCATTCTGGGGGGGGCCCGTCGGATACGCAGTATTTT
TRBV6-1	.	14	.	TRBJ2-5	CASSEGTLQETQYF	TGTGCCAGCAGTGAAGGGACACTCCAAGAGACCCAGTACTTC
TRBV28	TRBD1	14	.	TRBJ2-1	CASGHRDRLNEQFF	TGTGCCAGCGGACACCGGGACAGGCTAAATGAGCAGTTCTTC
TRBV12-3/TRBV12-4	.	12	.	TRBJ1-5	CASSSQYQPQHF	TGTGCCAGCAGTTCCCAATATCAGCCCCAGCATTTT
TRBV19	.	18	.	TRBJ1-3	CASSPRLTGSSSGNTIYF	TGTGCCAGTTCCCCTCGGCTTACAGGGTCAAGCTCTGGAAACACCATATATTTT
TRBV5-1	.	15	.	TRBJ1-4	CASRSGLRTNEKLFF	TGCGCCAGCAGGTCCGGACTGAGGACTAATGAAAAACTGTTTTTT
TRBV4-2	.	16	.	TRBJ1-2	CASSQDLITANYGYTF	TGTGCCAGCAGCCAAGATTTAATAACAGCTAACTATGGCTACACCTTC
TRBV5-1	TRBD1	15	.	TRBJ2-3	CASSHRTGYTDTQYF	TGCGCCAGCAGCCACAGGACAGGGTACACAGATACGCAGTATTTT
TRBV27	TRBD2	17	.	TRBJ2-3	CASSPRLAGGLRDTQYF	TGTGCCAGCAGTCCCAGACTAGCGGGGGGCCTACGAGATACGCAGTATTTT
TRBV5-8	TRBD1	14	few	TRBJ1-1	CASSYRQGRTEAFF	TGTGCCAGCAGCTACCGACAGGGGCGCACTGAAGCTTTCTTT
TRBV6-5	TRBD1	14	.	TRBJ1-3	CASRQGFTGNTIYF	TGTGCCAGCAGACAGGGGTTTACTGGAAACACCATATATTTT
TRBV2	TRBD2	17	.	TRBJ2-4	CASRGPGTSGGFVIQYF	TGTGCCAGCAGAGGACCCGGGACTAGCGGGGGGTTTGTTATTCAGTACTTC
TRBV28	.	14	.	TRBJ2-7	CASSLRGVMYEQYF	TGTGCCAGCAGTTTACGCGGGGTAATGTACGAGCAGTACTTC
TRBV9	.	17	.	TRBJ1-2	CASSVVSRGGGHYGYTF	TGTGCCAGCAGCGTAGTCTCCCGTGGGGGCGGCCACTATGGCTACACCTTC
TRBV3-1/TRBV3-2	TRBD1	14	.	TRBJ1-2	CASSLGQFNYGYTF	TGTGCCAGCAGCCTGGGACAGTTTAACTATGGCTACACCTTC
TRBV11-2	.	15	.	TRBJ1-5	CASSPGYGSNQPQHF	TGTGCCAGCAGCCCCGGGTACGGTTCCAATCAGCCCCAGCATTTT
TRBV11-3	TRBD1	16	.	TRBJ2-1	CASSLASGTGWHEQFF	TGTGCCAGCAGCTTAGCCTCCGGGACAGGGTGGCATGAGCAGTTCTTC
TRBV7-8	TRBD1	16	.	TRBJ1-1	CASSPNRGQGKTEAFF	TGTGCCAGCAGCCCCAACCGTGGACAGGGGAAGACTGAAGCTTTCTTT
TRBV2	TRBD1	13	.	TRBJ2-5	CASTQDRVETQYF	TGTGCCAGCACCCAGGACAGGGTAGAGACCCAGTACTTC
TRBV5-1	.	18	.	TRBJ1-1	CASSLTDRSWSLNTEAFF	TGCGCCAGCAGCTTAACGGACAGATCCTGGTCCCTGAACACTGAAGCTTTCTTT
TRBV5-1	TRBD1	14	.	TRBJ1-1	CASSLRQGNTEAFF	TGCGCCAGCAGCCTGCGACAGGGGAACACTGAAGCTTTCTTT
TRBV5-6	TRBD2	16	.	TRBJ2-3	CASSLSGGAGRDTQYF	TGTGCCAGCAGCCTAAGCGGGGGGGCCGGGAGAGATACGCAGTATTTT
TRBV4-3	TRBD2	20	.	TRBJ2-1	CASSQDVGLAGGLAYNEQFF	TGCGCCAGCAGCCAAGACGTGGGACTAGCGGGGGGGCTGGCCTACAATGAGCAGTTCTTC
TRBV5-1	.	13	once	TRBJ2-5	CASSPLAGETQYF	TGCGCCAGCAGCCCACTAGCAGGCGAGACCCAGTACTTC
TRBV9	TRBD1	17	.	TRBJ2-4	CASSVDPGQGVVAIQYF	TGTGCCAGCAGCGTCGATCCGGGACAGGGAGTGGTAGCCATTCAGTACTTC
TRBV19	TRBD1	11	.	TRBJ1-3	CATGQGNTIYF	TGTGCCACGGGACAGGGAAACACCATATATTTT
TRBV4-2	.	15	.	TRBJ1-2	CASTWGQLANYGYTF	TGTGCCAGCACCTGGGGGCAGCTAGCTAACTATGGCTACACCTTC
TRBV5-8	.	14	.	TRBJ1-2	CASSLAGVNYGYTF	TGTGCCAGCAGCTTGGCGGGGGTGAACTATGGCTACACCTTC
TRBV2	TRBD1	14	.	TRBJ1-1	CASRRGDRAREAFF	TGTGCCAGCAGGAGAGGGGACAGGGCCAGAGAAGCTTTCTTT
TRBV29-1	.	13	.	TRBJ2-7	CSVRTERSYEQYF	TGCAGCGTCCGGACAGAACGCTCCTACGAGCAGTACTTC